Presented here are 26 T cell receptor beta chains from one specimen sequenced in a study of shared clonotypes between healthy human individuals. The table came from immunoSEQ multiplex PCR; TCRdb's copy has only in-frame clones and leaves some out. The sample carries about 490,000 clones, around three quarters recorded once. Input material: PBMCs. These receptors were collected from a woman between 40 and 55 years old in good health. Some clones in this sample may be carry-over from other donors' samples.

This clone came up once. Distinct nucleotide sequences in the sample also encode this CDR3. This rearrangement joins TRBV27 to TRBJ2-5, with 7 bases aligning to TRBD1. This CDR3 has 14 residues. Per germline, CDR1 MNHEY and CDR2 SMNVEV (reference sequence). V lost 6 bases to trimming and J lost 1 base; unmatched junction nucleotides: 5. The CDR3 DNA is TGTGCCAGCAGCCCCGGGGACAGCCAAGAGACCCAGTACTTC. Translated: CASSPGDSQETQYF.

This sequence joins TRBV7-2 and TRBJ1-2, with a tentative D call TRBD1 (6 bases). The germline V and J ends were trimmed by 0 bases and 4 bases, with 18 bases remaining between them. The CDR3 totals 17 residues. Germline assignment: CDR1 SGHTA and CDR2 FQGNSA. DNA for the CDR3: TGTGCCAGCAGCTTAGCGGGGGCAGCCCGCTATGGCTATGGCTACACCTTC. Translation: CASSLAGAARYGYGYTF.

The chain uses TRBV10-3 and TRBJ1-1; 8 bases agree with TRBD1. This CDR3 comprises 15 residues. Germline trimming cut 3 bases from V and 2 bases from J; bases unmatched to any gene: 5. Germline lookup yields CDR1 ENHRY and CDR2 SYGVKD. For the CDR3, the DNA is TGTGCCATCAGTGACTGGACAGGGACTAACACTGAAGCTTTCTTT. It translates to CAISDWTGTNTEAFF.

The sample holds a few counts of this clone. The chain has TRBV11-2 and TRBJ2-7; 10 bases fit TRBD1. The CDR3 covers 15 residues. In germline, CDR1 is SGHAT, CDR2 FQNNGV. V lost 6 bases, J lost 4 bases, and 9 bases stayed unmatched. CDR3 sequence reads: CASRKGQGKSYEQYF. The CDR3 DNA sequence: TGTGCCAGCAGAAAGGGACAGGGGAAATCTTACGAGCAGTACTTC.

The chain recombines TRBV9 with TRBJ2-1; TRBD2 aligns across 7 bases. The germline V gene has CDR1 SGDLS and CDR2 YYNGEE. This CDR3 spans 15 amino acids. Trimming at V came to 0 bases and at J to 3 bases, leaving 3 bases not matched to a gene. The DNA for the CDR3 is TGTGCCAGCAGCGTAGGCGGGAGCTACTACAATGAGCAGTTCTTC. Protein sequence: CASSVGGSYYNEQFF.

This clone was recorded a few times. CDR3 DNA: TGTGCCTGGAGTGTGGGTCAGGGGGCAGGGCAGCCCCAGCATTTT. It encodes CAWSVGQGAGQPQHF. This chain joins TRBV30 and TRBJ1-5, with 8 positions matching TRBD1. Germline V lookup: CDR1 GTSNPN, CDR2 SVGIG (reference sequence). V trimming: 0 bases; J trimming: 7 bases; junction bases outside the gene matches: 8. The CDR3 runs 15 residues.

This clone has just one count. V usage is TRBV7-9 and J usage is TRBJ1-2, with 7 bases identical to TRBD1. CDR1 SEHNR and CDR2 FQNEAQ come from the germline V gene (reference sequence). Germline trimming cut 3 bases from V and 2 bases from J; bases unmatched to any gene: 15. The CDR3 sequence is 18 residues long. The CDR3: CASSFGVRFGTANYGYTF. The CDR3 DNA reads TGTGCCAGCAGCTTCGGGGTGAGGTTTGGGACAGCCAACTATGGCTACACCTTC.

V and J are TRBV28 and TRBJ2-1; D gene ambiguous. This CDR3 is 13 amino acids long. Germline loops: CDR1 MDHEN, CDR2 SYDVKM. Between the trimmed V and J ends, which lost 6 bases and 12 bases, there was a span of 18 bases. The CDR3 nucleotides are TGTGCCAGCAGCCCCCCGTCGGCTAGATGGCAGTTCTTC. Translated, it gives CASSPPSARWQFF.

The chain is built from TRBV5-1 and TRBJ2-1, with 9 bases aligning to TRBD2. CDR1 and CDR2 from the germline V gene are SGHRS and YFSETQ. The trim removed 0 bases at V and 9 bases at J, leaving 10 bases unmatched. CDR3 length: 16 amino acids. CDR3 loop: CASSLDGGRAQGEQFF. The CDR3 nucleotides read TGCGCCAGCAGCTTGGACGGCGGGAGGGCCCAGGGTGAGCAGTTCTTC.

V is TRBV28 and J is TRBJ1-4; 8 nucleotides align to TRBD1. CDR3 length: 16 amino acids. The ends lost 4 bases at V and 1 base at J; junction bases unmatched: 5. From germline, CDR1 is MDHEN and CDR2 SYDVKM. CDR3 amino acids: CASSSGGAVTNEKLFF. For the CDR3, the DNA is TGTGCCAGCAGTTCAGGGGGCGCGGTAACTAATGAAAAACTGTTTTTT.

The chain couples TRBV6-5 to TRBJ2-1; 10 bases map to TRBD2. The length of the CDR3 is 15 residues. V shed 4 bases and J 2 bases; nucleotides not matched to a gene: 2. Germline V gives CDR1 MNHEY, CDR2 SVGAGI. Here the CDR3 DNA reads TGTGCCAGCAGTTTGGGACTAGCGCCCTACAATGAGCAGTTCTTC. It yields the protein CASSLGLAPYNEQFF.

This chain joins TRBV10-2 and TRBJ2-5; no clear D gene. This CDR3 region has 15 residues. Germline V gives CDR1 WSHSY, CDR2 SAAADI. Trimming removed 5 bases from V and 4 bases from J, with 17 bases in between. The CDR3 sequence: CASSSNSRATETQYF. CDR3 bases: TGCGCCAGCAGTAGTAACAGCCGGGCAACAGAGACCCAGTACTTC.

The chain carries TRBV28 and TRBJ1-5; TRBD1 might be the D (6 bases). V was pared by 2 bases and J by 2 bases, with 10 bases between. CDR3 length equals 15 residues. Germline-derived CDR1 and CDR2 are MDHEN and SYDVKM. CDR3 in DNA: TGTGCCAGCAGTTTAGGGGGCATGGGCAATCAGCCCCAGCATTTT. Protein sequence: CASSLGGMGNQPQHF.

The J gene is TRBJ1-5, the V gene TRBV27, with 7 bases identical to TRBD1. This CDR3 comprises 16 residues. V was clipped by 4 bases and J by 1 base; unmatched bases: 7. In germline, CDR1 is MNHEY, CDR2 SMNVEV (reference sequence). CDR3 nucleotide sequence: TGTGCCAGCAGTTCTATTACGGACAGGAGCAATCAGCCCCAGCATTTT. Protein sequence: CASSSITDRSNQPQHF.

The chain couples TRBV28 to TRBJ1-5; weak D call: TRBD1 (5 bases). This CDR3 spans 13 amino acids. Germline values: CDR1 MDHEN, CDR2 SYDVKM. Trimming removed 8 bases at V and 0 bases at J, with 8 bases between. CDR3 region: CASGTYSNQPQHF. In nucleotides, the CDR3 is TGTGCCAGCGGGACTTATAGCAATCAGCCCCAGCATTTT.

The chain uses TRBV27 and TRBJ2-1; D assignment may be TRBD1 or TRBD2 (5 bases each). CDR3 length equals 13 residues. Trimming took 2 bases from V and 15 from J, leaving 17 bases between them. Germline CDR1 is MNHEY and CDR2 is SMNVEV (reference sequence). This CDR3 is CASSLGPWQGPFF. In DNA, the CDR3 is TGTGCCAGCAGTTTAGGGCCGTGGCAGGGACCGTTCTTC.

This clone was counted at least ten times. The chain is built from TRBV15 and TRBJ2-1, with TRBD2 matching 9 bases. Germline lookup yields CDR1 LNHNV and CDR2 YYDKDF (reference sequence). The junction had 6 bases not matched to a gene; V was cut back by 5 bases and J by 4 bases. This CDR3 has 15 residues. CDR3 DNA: TGTGCCACCAGCCAGGCGCGGGAGGGTTACAATGAGCAGTTCTTC. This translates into CATSQAREGYNEQFF.

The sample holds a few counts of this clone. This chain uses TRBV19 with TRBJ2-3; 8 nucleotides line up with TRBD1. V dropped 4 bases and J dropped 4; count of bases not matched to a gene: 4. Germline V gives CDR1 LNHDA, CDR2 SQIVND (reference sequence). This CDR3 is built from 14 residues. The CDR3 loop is CASSRDRFSDTQYF. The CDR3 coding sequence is TGTGCCAGTAGTAGGGACAGGTTCTCAGATACGCAGTATTTT.

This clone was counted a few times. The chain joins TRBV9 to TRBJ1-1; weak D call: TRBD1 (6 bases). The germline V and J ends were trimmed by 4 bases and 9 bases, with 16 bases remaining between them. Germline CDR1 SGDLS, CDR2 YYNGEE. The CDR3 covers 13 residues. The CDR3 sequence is CASSPGVAFQAFF. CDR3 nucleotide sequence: TGTGCCAGCAGCCCAGGGGTTGCTTTCCAAGCTTTCTTT.

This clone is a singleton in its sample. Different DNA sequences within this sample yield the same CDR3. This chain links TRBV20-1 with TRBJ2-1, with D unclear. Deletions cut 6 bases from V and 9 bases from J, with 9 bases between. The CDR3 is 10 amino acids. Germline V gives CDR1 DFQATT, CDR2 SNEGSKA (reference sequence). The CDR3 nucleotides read TGCAGTGCATCCCTCGGTGAGCAGTTCTTC. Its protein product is CSASLGEQFF.

CDR3 in amino acids: CASSPPRTGPGNTIYF. CDR3 sequence (DNA): TGTGCCAGCTCACCACCCAGGACAGGGCCTGGAAACACCATATATTTT. The chain recombines TRBV18 with TRBJ1-3; 8 bases are a match to TRBD1. Germline CDR1 and CDR2: KGHSH and LQKENI. The ends lost 0 bases at V and 2 bases at J; junction bases unmatched: 3. The CDR3 is 16 amino acids.

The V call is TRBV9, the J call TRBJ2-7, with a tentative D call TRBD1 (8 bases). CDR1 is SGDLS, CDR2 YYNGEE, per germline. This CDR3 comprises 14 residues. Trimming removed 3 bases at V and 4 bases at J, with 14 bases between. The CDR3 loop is CASSATQGGYEQYF. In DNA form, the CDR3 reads TGTGCCAGCAGCGCCACACAGGGGGGGTACGAGCAGTACTTC. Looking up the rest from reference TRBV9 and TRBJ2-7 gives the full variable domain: DSGVTQTPKHLITATGQRVTLRCSPRSGDLSVYWYQQSLDQGLQFLIQYYNGEERAKGNILERFSAQQFPDLHSELNLSSLELGDSALYFCASSATQGGYEQYFGPGTRLTVT.

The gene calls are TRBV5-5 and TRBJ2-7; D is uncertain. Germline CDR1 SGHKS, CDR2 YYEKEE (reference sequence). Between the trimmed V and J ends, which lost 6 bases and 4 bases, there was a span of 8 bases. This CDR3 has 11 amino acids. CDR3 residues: CASTKGYEQYF. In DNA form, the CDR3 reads TGTGCCAGCACCAAGGGTTACGAGCAGTACTTC.

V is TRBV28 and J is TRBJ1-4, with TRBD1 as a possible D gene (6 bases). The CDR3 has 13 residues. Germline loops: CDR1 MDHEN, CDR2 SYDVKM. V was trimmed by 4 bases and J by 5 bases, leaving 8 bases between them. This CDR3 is CASSWGRNEKLFF. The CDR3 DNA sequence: TGTGCCAGCAGTTGGGGGCGAAATGAAAAACTGTTTTTT.

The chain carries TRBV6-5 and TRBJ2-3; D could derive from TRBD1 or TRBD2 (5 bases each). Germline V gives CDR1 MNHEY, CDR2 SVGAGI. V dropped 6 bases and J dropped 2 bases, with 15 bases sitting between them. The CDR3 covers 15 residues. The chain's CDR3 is CASRPPGPSTDTQYF. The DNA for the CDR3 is TGTGCCAGCAGGCCCCCGGGACCCTCCACAGATACGCAGTATTTT.

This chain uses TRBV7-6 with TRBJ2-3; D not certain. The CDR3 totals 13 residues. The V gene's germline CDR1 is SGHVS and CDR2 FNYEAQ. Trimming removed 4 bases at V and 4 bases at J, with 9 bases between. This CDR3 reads CASSSSRSDTQYF. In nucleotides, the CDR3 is TGTGCCAGCAGCTCCTCTAGGTCAGATACGCAGTATTTT. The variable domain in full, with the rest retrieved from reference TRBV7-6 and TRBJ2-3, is GAGVSQSPRYKVTKRGQDVALRCDPISGHVSLYWYRQALGQGPEFLTYFNYEAQQDKSGLPNDRFSAERPEGSISTLTIQRTEQRDSAMYRCASSSSRSDTQYFGPGTRLTVL.